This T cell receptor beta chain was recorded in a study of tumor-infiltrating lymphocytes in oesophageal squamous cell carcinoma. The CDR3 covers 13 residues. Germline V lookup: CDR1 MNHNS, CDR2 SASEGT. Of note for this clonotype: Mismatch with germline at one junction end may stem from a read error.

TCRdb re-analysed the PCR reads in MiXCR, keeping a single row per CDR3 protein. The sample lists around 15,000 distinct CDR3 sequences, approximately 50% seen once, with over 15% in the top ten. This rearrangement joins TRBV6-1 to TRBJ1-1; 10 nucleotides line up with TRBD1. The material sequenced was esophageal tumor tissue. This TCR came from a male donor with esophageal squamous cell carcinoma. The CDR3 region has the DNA TGTGCCAGCAGTGACGGGACAGGGGCTCTGGTCGTCTTT. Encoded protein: CASSDGTGALVVF.